A single T cell receptor beta chain is shown here with its context. Its specificity is not known. Patients had resection in Japan or China between about 2014 and 2017. This sample is drawn from a study of immune evolution from preneoplasia to lung adenocarcinoma. Study-wide background: HLA loss of heterozygosity: under 7.5% AIS, about 15% MIA, roughly 35% ADC, none AAH. Study-wide points: Normal lung had the highest top T cell clone frequencies.

Germline loops: CDR1 ENHRY, CDR2 SYGVKD. This CDR3 is 14 amino acids long. The V and J ends lost 4 bases and 2 bases respectively, with 9 bases between them. Generated by immunoSEQ multiplex PCR, the TCRdb table keeps only in-frame clones and is missing some. Of under 45,000 clones in the sample, under 80% are singletons; the top ten hold approximately 4.8%. V usage is TRBV10-3 and J usage is TRBJ2-1; D is possibly TRBD2 (5 bases). Sequences were obtained from FFPE invasive lung adenocarcinoma tissue. The TCR sequence derives from a person between 60 and 69 years old with lung adenocarcinoma. The CDR3 DNA is TGTGCCATCAGTGCGGCGGGCCCCTACAATGAGCAGTTCTTC. This encodes CAISAAGPYNEQFF.